The 21 T cell receptor beta chains listed next were all sequenced from one sample in a study of T cells in Graves' hyperthyroidism and ophthalmopathy. RNA transcripts yielded amplified TCR beta CDR3 regions. Using the HTBI primer set, a first-round RT-PCR was run on the TCR CDR3. TCRdb re-analysed the multiplex PCR reads in MiXCR, keeping a single row per CDR3 protein. The sample lists approximately 510,000 distinct CDR3 sequences; 46% were seen once. Sequenced: peripheral blood or thyroid tissue (not recorded which). These receptors originate from an adult woman with Graves' disease, either hyperthyroidism or ophthalmopathy (not recorded which).

V and J are TRBV7-9 and TRBJ1-1; TRBD1 matches at 7 bases. V lost 10 bases, J lost 0 bases, and 14 bases stayed unmatched. The CDR3 consists of 16 residues. In germline, CDR1 is SEHNR, CDR2 FQNEAQ (reference sequence). The CDR3 sequence: CAILHPPDRLNTEAFF. CDR3 in DNA: TGTGCCATTCTTCACCCTCCGGACAGGCTGAACACTGAAGCTTTCTTT.

The chain couples TRBV15 to TRBJ1-2; maybe TRBD1 (6 bases). Germline CDR1 LNHNV, CDR2 YYDKDF (reference sequence). Trimming cost V 2 bases and J 0 bases, with 13 bases left between them. There are 16 residues in the CDR3. The CDR3 DNA is TGTGCCACCAGCAGAAGGGGGGGACTCCCTAACTATGGCTACACCTTC. The encoded protein is CATSRRGGLPNYGYTF.

As concerns this clonotype: A much larger clone lies one base from this, so it may be a read error. CDR3: CASSQQGDSPLHF. CDR3 in DNA: TGTGCCAGCAGCCAACAGGGGGATTCACCCCTCCACTTT. The rearrangement uses TRBV7-9 and TRBJ1-6, with 8 bases fitting TRBD1. This CDR3 has 13 amino acids. Germline V lookup: CDR1 SEHNR, CDR2 FQNEAQ (reference sequence). Germline trimming cut 5 bases from V and 8 bases from J; bases unmatched to any gene: 2.

About this clonotype: Germline and junction disagree at one end, which may indicate a read error. The V call is TRBV2, the J call TRBJ1-5; D not resolved. The CDR3 extends over 14 amino acids. The V gene's germline CDR1 is SNHLY and CDR2 FYNNEI. CDR3 residues: CAGSEVAANQPQHF. CDR3 in DNA: TGTGCCGGCAGTGAGGTGGCAGCCAATCAGCCCCAGCATTTT.

The table lists this clonotype with many counts. This chain connects TRBV5-1 to TRBJ1-1; TRBD1 matches 10 bases. Germline V gene lookup returns CDR1 SGHRS and CDR2 YFSETQ. Trimming removed 5 bases from V and 3 bases from J; junction bases left unmatched: 10. This CDR3 contains 16 residues. CDR3 coding DNA: TGCGCCAGCAGACCGGGACAGGGGATTTGGGACACTGAAGCTTTCTTT. Protein: CASRPGQGIWDTEAFF.

In its sample, this clonotype was seen many times. The CDR3 sequence is CASNQDRTEKLFF. In DNA, the CDR3 is TGTGCCAGTAATCAGGACAGAACCGAAAAACTGTTTTTT. V and J are TRBV19 and TRBJ1-4, with a possible D match to TRBD1 (6 bases). The CDR3 runs 13 residues. V lost 7 bases to trimming and J lost 8 bases, with 14 bases between them. Germline V gene data show CDR1 as LNHDA and CDR2 as SQIVND (reference sequence).

The genes are TRBV20-1 and TRBJ1-2; the match to TRBD1 covers 9 bases. The CDR3 spans 12 residues. The trim removed 3 bases at V and 9 bases at J, leaving 5 bases unmatched. CDR1 is DFQATT, CDR2 SNEGSKA, per germline (reference sequence). DNA for the CDR3: TGCAGTGCTAGCCCGGACAGGGGACGCTACACCTTC. This gives the protein CSASPDRGRYTF.

This clonotype was picked up a small number of times. This chain joins TRBV28 and TRBJ2-7, with D possibly matching TRBD2 (5 bases). The germline V gene has CDR1 MDHEN and CDR2 SYDVKM. The CDR3 sequence is 13 residues long. V was shortened by 6 bases and J by 3 bases, with 12 bases between the two germline ends. The CDR3 spells CASRGYRDYEQYF. The CDR3 region has the DNA TGTGCCAGCAGAGGTTACCGGGACTACGAGCAGTACTTC.

This clonotype has at least ten counts. The V and J genes are TRBV12-3 or TRBV12-4 and TRBJ2-7; D is possibly TRBD2 (6 bases). The CDR3 has 13 residues. The germline V and J ends were trimmed by 6 bases and 6 bases, with 15 bases remaining between them. For the CDR3, the DNA is TGTGCCAGCAGCGAGGACACGGAGGGCGAGCAGTACTTC. Protein product: CASSEDTEGEQYF.

This clonotype was detected many times. The chain carries TRBV7-2 and TRBJ2-7; 8 bases align to TRBD2. Germline lookup yields CDR1 SGHTA and CDR2 FQGNSA. The CDR3 extends over 16 amino acids. The ends lost 0 bases at V and 6 bases at J; junction bases unmatched: 10. CDR3 residues: CASSLANKIAGREQYF. The CDR3 DNA reads TGTGCCAGCAGCTTAGCCAATAAAATAGCGGGACGCGAGCAGTACTTC.

This clonotype was detected only once. The genes are TRBV19 and TRBJ2-3; 7 bases map to TRBD1. Germline V gene data show CDR1 as LNHDA and CDR2 as SQIVND (reference sequence). The CDR3 totals 14 residues. Trimming removed 5 bases from V and 0 bases from J; junction bases left unmatched: 2. The CDR3 DNA reads as TGTGCCAGTAGTCCGGACAGGAGCACAGATACGCAGTATTTT. This codes for CASSPDRSTDTQYF. Using reference TRBV19 and TRBJ2-3 for the parts outside the CDR3, the full variable domain is DGGITQSPKYLFRKEGQNVTLSCEQNLNHDAMYWYRQDPGQGLRLIYYSQIVNDFQKGDIAEGYSVSREKKESFPLTVTSAQKNPTAFYLCASSPDRSTDTQYFGPGTRLTVL.

The rearrangement joins TRBV29-1 to TRBJ1-4; 12 bases match TRBD1. Germline loops: CDR1 SQVTM, CDR2 ANQGSEA. V shed 6 bases, J shed 7 bases, and the junction held 6 bases outside the gene matches. The CDR3 runs 14 residues. The CDR3 region has the DNA TGCAGCGTGGGGACAGGGGGCGGTCGTGAAAAACTGTTTTTT. Its translation: CSVGTGGGREKLFF.

The chain recombines TRBV7-6 with TRBJ2-2; unclear D gene. CDR1 SGHVS and CDR2 FNYEAQ come from the germline V gene. Trimming left V 1 base short and J 10 bases short, with 7 bases between. This CDR3 region has 12 residues. The CDR3 loop reads CASSLEREELFF. In DNA, the CDR3 is TGTGCCAGCAGCTTAGAAAGGGAGGAGCTGTTTTTT.

The chain has TRBV7-3 and TRBJ2-5, with D uncertain. The V end was cut by 1 base, the J end by 5 bases, with 11 bases between. Germline values: CDR1 SGHTA, CDR2 FQGTGA. The CDR3 spans 14 residues. CDR3 in amino acids: CASSLMVASETQYF. The CDR3 region has the DNA TGTGCCAGCAGCTTAATGGTGGCGTCGGAGACCCAGTACTTC.

V gene TRBV24-1 combines with J gene TRBJ1-4; D not resolved. CDR3 size: 13 residues. Germline lookup yields CDR1 KGHDR and CDR2 SFDVKD. Trimming left V 10 bases short and J 7 bases short, with 15 bases between. The DNA of the CDR3 is TGTGCCACTTCGGAAGACGGATTTGAAAAACTGTTTTTT. Its protein product is CATSEDGFEKLFF.

V and J are TRBV20-1 and TRBJ2-5, with 8 bases fitting TRBD2. With V trimmed by 3 bases and J by 4 bases, 7 bases remained unmatched. Per the germline V gene, CDR1 is DFQATT and CDR2 is SNEGSKA (reference sequence). The CDR3 totals 14 residues. The CDR3 DNA follows: TGCAGTGCTAGCTCGGGAGGGAAAGTAGAGACCCAGTACTTC. It yields the protein CSASSGGKVETQYF.

In this sample, this clonotype turned up many times. The chain carries TRBV6-5 and TRBJ1-2; a weak D match, TRBD1 (6 bases). Germline CDR1 reads MNHEY; CDR2 reads SVGAGI. The CDR3 contains 13 residues. V lost 5 bases to trimming and J lost 8 bases, with 15 bases between them. The CDR3 reads CASSLGDTGGYTF. In DNA form, the CDR3 reads TGTGCCAGCAGTCTTGGGGACACCGGAGGCTACACCTTC.

This clonotype showed up many times. J is TRBJ1-5 and V is TRBV3-1; the match to TRBD1 covers 8 bases. V was clipped by 4 bases and J by 2 bases; unmatched bases: 4. The CDR3 has 15 amino acids. CDR1 is LGHDT and CDR2 is YNNKEL in the germline V gene (reference sequence). CDR3 in amino acids: CASSPTTGGNQPQHF. DNA of the CDR3: TGTGCCAGCAGCCCAACGACAGGGGGCAATCAGCCCCAGCATTTT.

This clonotype was seen more than once but under ten times. This may come from a read error, since a much larger clone is one base off. The chain employs TRBV7-2 and TRBJ2-6, with D hard to call. The CDR3 is made up of 15 amino acids. Trimming cost V 1 base and J 2 bases, with 6 bases left between them. Germline assignment: CDR1 SGHTA and CDR2 FQGNSA. CDR3 sequence: CASSLGSPGANVLTF. The CDR3, as DNA: TGTGCCAGCAGCTTAGGGAGCCCTGGGGCCAACGTCCTGACTTTC. The full variable domain, completed using reference TRBV7-2 and TRBJ2-6, is GAGVSQSPSNKVTEKGKDVELRCDPISGHTALYWYRQSLGQGLEFLIYFQGNSAPDKSGLPSDRFSAERTGGSVSTLTIQRTQQEDSAVYLCASSLGSPGANVLTFGAGSRLTVL.

The table lists this clonotype with a count of one. With a much larger clone just one base away, this may be a read error. The chain uses TRBV20-1 and TRBJ1-6; D might be TRBD1 (6 bases). CDR1 and CDR2 (germline): DFQATT, SNEGSKA (reference sequence). The germline V and J ends were trimmed by 4 bases and 8 bases, with 12 bases remaining between them. This CDR3 is built from 13 residues. This CDR3 is CSAKRGADSPLHF. CDR3 bases: TGCAGTGCTAAACGGGGGGCTGATTCACCCCTCCACTTT.

This chain joins TRBV20-1 and TRBJ1-1; D gene unclear. Germline CDR1 reads DFQATT; CDR2 reads SNEGSKA (reference sequence). V was clipped by 3 bases and J by 10 bases, with 12 bases between them. The CDR3 has 11 residues. The CDR3 coding sequence is TGCAGTGCTAGTATGGGGTGGTCAGCTTTCTTT. Translation: CSASMGWSAFF.